This T cell receptor (beta chain) was identified in a study of blood T cell repertoires in COVID-19. Original processing notes: Researchers report that nucleated cell counts were estimated from reference gene primer amplification. The method was immunoSEQ multiplex PCR; TCRdb's version includes in-frame clones alone and lacks a portion of them. Clone size and V and J calls were adopted from that table, with D and trimming inferred from the DNA. The sample includes just over 300,000 clones, 87% of them seen just once. The CDR3 length is 10 residues. V was clipped by 7 bases and J by 14 bases, with 14 bases between them. Participants were aged about 18 to 90 years, lived in 24 US areas, and enrolled virtually. Cohorts were assigned according to the clinical history that participants reported. Two consecutive negative NP/OP PCR tests, clearance, or resolved symptoms defined Cohort 3 recovery.

The receptor was isolated from a young woman who had recovered from COVID-19. Material: PBMCs or T cells enriched from blood (not recorded which). The chain recombines TRBV12-3 or TRBV12-4 with TRBJ1-2, with a possible D match to TRBD1 (5 bases). The CDR3 DNA follows: TGTGCCAGCACCCCAGGGCCCGGTACCTTC. It encodes CASTPGPGTF.